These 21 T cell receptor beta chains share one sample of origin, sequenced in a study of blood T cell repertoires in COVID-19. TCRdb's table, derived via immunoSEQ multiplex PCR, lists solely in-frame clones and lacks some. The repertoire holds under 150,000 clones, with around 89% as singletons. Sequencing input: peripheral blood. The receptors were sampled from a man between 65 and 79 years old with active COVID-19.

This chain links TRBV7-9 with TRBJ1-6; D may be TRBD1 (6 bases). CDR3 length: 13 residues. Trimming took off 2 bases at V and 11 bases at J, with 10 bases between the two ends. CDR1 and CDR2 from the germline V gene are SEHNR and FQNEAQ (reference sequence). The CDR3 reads CASSLRDTPPLHF. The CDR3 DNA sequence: TGTGCCAGCAGCTTACGGGACACCCCACCCCTCCACTTT. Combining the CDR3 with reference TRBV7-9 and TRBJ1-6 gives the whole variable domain DTGVSQNPRHKITKRGQNVTFRCDPISEHNRLYWYRQTLGQGPEFLTYFQNEAQLEKSRLLSDRFSAERPKGSFSTLEIQRTEQGDSAMYLCASSLRDTPPLHFGNGTRLTVT.

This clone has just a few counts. CDR3 loop: CASAGLADYEQYF. The DNA for the CDR3 is TGTGCCAGTGCGGGACTAGCGGACTACGAGCAGTACTTC. The chain has TRBV19 and TRBJ2-7, with 11 bases matching TRBD2. J was trimmed by 3 bases and V by 8 bases; bases with no gene match: 3. The germline CDR1 and CDR2 sequences are LNHDA and SQIVND (reference sequence). CDR3 length: 13 residues.

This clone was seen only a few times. The CDR3 region has the DNA TGTGCCAGCAGCTTAGGGACAGCGTCCTACAATGAGCAGTTCTTC. The encoded protein is CASSLGTASYNEQFF. V is TRBV11-2 and J is TRBJ2-1; a weak D match, TRBD1 (6 bases). V was trimmed by 1 base and J by 1 base, leaving 8 bases between them. The CDR3 runs 15 residues. Germline V lookup: CDR1 SGHAT, CDR2 FQNNGV.

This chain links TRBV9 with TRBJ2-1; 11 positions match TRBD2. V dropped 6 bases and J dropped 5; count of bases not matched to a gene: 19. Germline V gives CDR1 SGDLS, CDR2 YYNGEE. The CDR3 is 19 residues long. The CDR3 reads CASNGGRGLAGGWNNEQFF. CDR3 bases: TGTGCCAGCAACGGGGGCCGGGGGCTAGCGGGAGGCTGGAACAATGAGCAGTTCTTC.

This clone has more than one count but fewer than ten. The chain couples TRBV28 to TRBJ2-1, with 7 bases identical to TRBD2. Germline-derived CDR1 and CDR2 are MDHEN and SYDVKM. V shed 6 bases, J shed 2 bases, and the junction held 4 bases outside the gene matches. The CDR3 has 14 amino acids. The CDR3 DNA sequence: TGTGCCAGCAGGGCCCTAGCGGCCTACAATGAGCAGTTCTTC. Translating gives CASRALAAYNEQFF.

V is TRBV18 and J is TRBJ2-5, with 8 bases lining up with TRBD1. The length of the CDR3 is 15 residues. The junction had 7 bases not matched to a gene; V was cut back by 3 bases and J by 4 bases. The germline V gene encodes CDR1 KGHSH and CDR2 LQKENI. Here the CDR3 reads CASSPQDRALETQYF. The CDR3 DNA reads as TGTGCCAGCTCACCCCAGGACAGGGCATTAGAGACCCAGTACTTC.

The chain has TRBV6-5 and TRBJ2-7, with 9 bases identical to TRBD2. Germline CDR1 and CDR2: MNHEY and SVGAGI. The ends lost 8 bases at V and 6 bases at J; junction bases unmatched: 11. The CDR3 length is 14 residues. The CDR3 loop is CASAKREAVGEQYF. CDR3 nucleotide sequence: TGTGCCAGCGCCAAGCGGGAGGCGGTGGGCGAGCAGTACTTC.

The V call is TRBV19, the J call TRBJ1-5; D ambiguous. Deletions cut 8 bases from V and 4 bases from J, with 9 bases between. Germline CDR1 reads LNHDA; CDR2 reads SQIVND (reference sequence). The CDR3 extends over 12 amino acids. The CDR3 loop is CASQLRNQPQHF. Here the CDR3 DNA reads TGTGCCAGTCAACTAAGAAATCAGCCCCAGCATTTT.

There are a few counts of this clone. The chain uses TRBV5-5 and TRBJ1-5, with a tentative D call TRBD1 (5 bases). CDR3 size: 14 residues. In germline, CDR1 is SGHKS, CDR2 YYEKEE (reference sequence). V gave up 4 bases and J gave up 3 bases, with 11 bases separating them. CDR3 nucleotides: TGTGCCAGCAGCCCACGGGACTACAATCAGCCCCAGCATTTT. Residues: CASSPRDYNQPQHF.

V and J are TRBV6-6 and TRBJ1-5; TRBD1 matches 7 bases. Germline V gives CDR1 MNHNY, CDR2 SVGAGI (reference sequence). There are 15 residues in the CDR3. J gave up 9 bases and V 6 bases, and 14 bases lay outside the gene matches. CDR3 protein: CASSPRDSHGRPQHF. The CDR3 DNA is TGTGCCAGCAGCCCCCGGGACAGCCACGGGAGGCCCCAGCATTTT.

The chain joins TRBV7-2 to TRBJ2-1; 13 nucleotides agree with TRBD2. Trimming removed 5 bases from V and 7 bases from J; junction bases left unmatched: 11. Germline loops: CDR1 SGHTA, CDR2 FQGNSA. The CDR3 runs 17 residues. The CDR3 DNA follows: TGTGCCAGCAGCCTTTATTACGGGACTAGCGGGACGAATGAGCAGTTCTTC. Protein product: CASSLYYGTSGTNEQFF.

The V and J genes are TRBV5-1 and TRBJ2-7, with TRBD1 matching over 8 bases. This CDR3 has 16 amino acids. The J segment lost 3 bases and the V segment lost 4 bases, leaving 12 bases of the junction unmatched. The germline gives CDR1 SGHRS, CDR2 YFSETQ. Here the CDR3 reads CASSGTAGGRIYEQYF. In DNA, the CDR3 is TGCGCCAGCAGCGGGACCGCAGGGGGCCGCATCTACGAGCAGTACTTC.

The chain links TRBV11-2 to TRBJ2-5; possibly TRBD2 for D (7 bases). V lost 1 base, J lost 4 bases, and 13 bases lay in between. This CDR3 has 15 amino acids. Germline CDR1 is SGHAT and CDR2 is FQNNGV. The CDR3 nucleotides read TGTGCCAGCAGCTTAGGGGTGGGGGGGCGAGAGACCCAGTACTTC. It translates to CASSLGVGGRETQYF.

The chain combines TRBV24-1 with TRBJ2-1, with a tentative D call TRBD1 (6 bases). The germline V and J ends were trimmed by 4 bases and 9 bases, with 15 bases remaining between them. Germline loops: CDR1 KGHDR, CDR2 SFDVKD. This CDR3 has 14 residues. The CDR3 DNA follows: TGTGCCACCAGTGACCCCCGGACAGTCCGTGAGCAGTTCTTC. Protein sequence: CATSDPRTVREQFF.

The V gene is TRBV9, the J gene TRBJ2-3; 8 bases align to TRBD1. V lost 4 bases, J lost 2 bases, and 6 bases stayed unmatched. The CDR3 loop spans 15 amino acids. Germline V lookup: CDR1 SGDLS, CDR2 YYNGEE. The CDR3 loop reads CASSLRTGFTDTQYF. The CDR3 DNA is TGTGCCAGCAGCCTCCGGACAGGGTTCACAGATACGCAGTATTTT. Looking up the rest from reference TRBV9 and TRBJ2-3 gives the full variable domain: DSGVTQTPKHLITATGQRVTLRCSPRSGDLSVYWYQQSLDQGLQFLIQYYNGEERAKGNILERFSAQQFPDLHSELNLSSLELGDSALYFCASSLRTGFTDTQYFGPGTRLTVL.

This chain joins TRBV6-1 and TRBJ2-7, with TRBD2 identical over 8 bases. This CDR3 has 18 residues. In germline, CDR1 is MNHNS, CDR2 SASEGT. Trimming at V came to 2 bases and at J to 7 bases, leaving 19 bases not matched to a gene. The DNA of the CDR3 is TGTGCCAGCAGTGAAACGAGGCGGATCCAGCGGGAGATAGATGAGCAGTACTTC. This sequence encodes CASSETRRIQREIDEQYF.

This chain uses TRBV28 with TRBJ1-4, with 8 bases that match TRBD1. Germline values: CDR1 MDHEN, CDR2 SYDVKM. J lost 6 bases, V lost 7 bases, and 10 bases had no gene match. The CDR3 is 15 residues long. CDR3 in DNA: TGTGCCAGCACTACCACCGGGACAGGAGATGAAAAACTGTTTTTT. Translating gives CASTTTGTGDEKLFF.

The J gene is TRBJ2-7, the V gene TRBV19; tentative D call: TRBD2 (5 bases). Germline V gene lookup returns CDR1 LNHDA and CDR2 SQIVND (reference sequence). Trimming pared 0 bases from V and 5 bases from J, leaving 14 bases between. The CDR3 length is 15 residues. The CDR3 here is CASSIDRTGSDEQYF. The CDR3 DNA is TGTGCCAGTAGTATAGATCGTACGGGGTCCGACGAGCAGTACTTC.

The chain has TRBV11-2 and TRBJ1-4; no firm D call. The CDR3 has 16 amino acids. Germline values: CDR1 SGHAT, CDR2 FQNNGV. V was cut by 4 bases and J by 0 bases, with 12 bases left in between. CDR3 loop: CASSSPRQATNEKLFF. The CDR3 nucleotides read TGTGCCAGCAGCTCGCCCCGGCAGGCAACTAATGAAAAACTGTTTTTT. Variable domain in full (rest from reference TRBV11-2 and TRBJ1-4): EAGVAQSPRYKIIEKRQSVAFWCNPISGHATLYWYQQILGQGPKLLIQFQNNGVVDDSQLPKDRFSAERLKGVDSTLKIQPAKLEDSAVYLCASSSPRQATNEKLFFGSGTQLSVL.

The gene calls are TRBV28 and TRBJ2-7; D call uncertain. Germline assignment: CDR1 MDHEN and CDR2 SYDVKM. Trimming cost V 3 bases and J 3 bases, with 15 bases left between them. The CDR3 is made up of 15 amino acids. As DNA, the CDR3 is TGTGCCAGCAGTTTTCCCACGGCGGCTAGCTACGAGCAGTACTTC. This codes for CASSFPTAASYEQYF.

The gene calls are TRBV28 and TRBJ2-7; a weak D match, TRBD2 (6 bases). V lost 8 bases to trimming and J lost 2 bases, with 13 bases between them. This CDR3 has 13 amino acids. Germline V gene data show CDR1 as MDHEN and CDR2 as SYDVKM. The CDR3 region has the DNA TGTGCCAGCCGGGGACTTAGCCCCTACGAGCAGTACTTC. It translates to CASRGLSPYEQYF.